This TCR beta chain was sequenced during a study of cytomegalovirus exposure and HLA in healthy donors. In the case of this clone: No antigen is known for it.

PCR used 60 Vbeta primers and 13 Jbeta primers. The repertoire was sequenced with immunoSEQ multiplex PCR; TCRdb's copy has only in-frame clones and lacks some. The table records some 170,000 clones, 60% to 75% of them present only once. Points from the study as a whole: TCR beta chains associated with HLA were, in a later analysis, more clonally expanded than equally common others.

The sample taken for sequencing was PBMCs. The TCR was taken from a woman aged 45-59 years in good health and CMV-seropositive.

CDR3 loop: CASSLGTNTEAFF. For the CDR3, the DNA is TGCGCCAGCAGCTTGGGTACAAACACTGAAGCTTTCTTT. The V gene is TRBV5-1, the J gene TRBJ1-1; D gene unclear. This CDR3 is 13 amino acids long. The V end lost 0 bases, the J end lost 2 bases, and 5 bases lay between the germline ends. Germline lookup yields CDR1 SGHRS and CDR2 YFSETQ.